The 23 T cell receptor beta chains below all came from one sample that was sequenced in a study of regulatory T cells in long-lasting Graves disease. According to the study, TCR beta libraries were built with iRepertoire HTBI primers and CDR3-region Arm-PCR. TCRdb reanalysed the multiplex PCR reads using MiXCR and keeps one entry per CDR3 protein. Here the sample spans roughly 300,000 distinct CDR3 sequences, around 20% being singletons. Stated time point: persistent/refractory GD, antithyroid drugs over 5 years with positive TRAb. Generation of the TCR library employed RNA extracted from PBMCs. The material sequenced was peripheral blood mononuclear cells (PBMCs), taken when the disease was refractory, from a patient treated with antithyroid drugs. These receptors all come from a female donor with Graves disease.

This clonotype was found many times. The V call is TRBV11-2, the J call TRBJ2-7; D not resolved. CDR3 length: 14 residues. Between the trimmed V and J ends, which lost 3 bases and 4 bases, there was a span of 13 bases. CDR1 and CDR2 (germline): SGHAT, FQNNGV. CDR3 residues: CASSFGTRPYEQYF. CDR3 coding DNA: TGTGCCAGCAGCTTCGGAACCCGGCCGTACGAGCAGTACTTC.

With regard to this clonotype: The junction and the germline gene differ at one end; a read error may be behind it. DNA for the CDR3: TGTGCCAGCAGCCCCCGCCTGGACGGGCGCAATCGGCCCCAGCATTTT. It yields the protein CASSPRLDGRNRPQHF. This chain connects TRBV7-2 to TRBJ1-5; D unresolved. The CDR3 has 16 residues. Germline CDR1 is SGHTA and CDR2 is FQGNSA.

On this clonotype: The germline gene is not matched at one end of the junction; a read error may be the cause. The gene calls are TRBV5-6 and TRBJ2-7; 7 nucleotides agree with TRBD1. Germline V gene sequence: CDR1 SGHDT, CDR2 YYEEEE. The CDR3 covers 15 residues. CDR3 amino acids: CTSSLYGRGPLEQYF. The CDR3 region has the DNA TGTACCAGCAGCTTGTATGGTAGGGGGCCCCTCGAGCAGTACTTC.

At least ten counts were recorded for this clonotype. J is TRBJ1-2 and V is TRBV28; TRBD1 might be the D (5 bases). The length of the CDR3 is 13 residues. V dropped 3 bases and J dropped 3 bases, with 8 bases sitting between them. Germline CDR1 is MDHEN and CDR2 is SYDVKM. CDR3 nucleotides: TGTGCCAGCAGTTTGCTGACAGACTATGGCTACACCTTC. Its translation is CASSLLTDYGYTF.

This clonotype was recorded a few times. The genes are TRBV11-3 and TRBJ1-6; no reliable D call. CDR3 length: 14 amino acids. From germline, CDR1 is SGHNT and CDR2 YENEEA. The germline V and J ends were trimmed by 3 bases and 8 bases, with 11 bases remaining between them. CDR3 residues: CASSLGLGYSPLHF. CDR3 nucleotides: TGTGCCAGCAGCTTGGGTCTGGGGTATTCACCCCTCCACTTT.

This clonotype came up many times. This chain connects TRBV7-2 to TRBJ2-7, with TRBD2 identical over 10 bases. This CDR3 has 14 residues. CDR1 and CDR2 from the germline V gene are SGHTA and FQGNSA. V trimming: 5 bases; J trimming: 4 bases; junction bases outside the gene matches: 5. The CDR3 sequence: CASSPSGGAYEQYF. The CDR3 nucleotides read TGTGCCAGCAGCCCCAGCGGGGGGGCGTACGAGCAGTACTTC.

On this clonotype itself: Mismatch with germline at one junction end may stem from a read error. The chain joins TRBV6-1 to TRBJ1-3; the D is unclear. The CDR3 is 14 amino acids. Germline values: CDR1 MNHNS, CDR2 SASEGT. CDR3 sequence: CASSTLHGGNTTYF. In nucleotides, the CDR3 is TGTGCCAGCAGTACCCTTCACGGTGGAAACACCACATATTTT.

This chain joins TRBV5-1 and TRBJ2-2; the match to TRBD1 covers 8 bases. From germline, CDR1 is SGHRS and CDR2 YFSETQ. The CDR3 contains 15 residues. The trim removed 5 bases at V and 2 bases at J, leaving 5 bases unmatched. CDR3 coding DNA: TGCGCCAGCAGTGGGGACAGGACCAACACCGGGGAGCTGTTTTTT. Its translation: CASSGDRTNTGELFF.

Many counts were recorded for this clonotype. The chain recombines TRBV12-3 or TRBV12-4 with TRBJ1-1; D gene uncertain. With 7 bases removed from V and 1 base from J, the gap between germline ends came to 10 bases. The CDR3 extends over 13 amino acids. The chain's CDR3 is CASTQDTNTEAFF. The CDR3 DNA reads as TGTGCCAGCACGCAAGATACGAACACTGAAGCTTTCTTT.

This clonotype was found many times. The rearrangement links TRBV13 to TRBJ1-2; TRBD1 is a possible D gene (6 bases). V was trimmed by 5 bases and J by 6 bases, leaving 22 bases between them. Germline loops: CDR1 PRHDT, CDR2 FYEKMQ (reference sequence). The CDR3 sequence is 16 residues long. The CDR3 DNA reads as TGTGCCAGCAGCCCAGAACGGGGGCGACGTGTCAATGGCTACACCTTC. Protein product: CASSPERGRRVNGYTF.

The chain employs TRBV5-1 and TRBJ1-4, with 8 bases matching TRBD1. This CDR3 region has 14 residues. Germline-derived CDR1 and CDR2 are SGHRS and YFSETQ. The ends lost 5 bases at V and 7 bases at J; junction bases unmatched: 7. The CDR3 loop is CASRRQGTGEKLFF. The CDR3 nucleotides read TGCGCCAGCAGACGACAGGGGACAGGTGAAAAACTGTTTTTT.

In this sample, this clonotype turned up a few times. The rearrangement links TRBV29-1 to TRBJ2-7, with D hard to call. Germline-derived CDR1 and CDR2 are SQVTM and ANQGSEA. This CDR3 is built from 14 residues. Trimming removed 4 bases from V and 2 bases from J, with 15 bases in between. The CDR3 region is CSVASLAGAYEQYF. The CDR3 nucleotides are TGCAGCGTTGCGTCACTTGCAGGCGCCTACGAGCAGTACTTC.

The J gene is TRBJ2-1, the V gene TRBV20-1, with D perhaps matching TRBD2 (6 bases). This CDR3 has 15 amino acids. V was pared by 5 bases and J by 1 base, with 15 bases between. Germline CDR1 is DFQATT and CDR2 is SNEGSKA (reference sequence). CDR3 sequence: CSADSVSGSYNEQFF. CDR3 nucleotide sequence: TGCAGTGCTGATTCTGTTAGCGGATCCTACAATGAGCAGTTCTTC.

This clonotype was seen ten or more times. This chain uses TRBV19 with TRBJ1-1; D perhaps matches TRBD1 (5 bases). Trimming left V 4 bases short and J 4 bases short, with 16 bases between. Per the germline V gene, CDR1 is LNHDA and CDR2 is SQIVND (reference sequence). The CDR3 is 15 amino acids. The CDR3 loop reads CASSKVGQRGTEAFF. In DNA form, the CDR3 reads TGTGCCAGTAGTAAGGTGGGGCAGAGAGGCACTGAAGCTTTCTTT.

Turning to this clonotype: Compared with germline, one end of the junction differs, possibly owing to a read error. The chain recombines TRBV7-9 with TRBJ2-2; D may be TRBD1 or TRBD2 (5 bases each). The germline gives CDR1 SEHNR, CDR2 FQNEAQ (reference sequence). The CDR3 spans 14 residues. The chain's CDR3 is CANSSPGTSGELFF. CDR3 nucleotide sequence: TGTGCCAACAGCTCCCCAGGGACGTCCGGGGAGCTGTTTTTT.

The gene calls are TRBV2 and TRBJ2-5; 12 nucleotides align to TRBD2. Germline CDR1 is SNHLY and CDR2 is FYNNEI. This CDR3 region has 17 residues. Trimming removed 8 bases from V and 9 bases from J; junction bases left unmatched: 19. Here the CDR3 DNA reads TGTGCCAGCGACCCTAGCGGGGGGGCCGGCGAAGAGATGGCCCAGTACTTC. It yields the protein CASDPSGGAGEEMAQYF.

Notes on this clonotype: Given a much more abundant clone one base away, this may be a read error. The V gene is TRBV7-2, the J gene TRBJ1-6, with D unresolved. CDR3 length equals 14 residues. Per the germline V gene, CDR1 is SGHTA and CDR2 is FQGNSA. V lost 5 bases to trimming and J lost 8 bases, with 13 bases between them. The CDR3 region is CASSKLGLHSPLHF. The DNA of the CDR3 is TGTGCCAGCAGCAAGCTCGGGCTCCATTCACCCCTCCACTTT.

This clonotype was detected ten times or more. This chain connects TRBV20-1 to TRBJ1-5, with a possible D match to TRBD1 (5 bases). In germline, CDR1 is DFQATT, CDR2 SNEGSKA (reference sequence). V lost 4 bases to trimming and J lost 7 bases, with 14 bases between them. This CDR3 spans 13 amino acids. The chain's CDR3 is CSATGTVHQPQHF. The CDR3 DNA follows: TGCAGTGCTACGGGGACGGTCCACCAGCCCCAGCATTTT.

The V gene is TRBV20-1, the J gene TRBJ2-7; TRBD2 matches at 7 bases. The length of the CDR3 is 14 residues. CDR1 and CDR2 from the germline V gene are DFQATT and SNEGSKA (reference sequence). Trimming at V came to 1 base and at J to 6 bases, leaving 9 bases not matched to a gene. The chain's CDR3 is CSARGTGGVAEQYF. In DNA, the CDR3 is TGCAGTGCTAGAGGGACGGGGGGTGTGGCCGAGCAGTACTTC.

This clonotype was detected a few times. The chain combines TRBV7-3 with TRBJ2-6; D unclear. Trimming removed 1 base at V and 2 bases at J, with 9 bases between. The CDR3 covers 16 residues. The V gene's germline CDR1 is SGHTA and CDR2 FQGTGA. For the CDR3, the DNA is TGTGCCAGCAGCTTAATCCGTCATGCTGGGGCCAACGTCCTGACTTTC. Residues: CASSLIRHAGANVLTF.

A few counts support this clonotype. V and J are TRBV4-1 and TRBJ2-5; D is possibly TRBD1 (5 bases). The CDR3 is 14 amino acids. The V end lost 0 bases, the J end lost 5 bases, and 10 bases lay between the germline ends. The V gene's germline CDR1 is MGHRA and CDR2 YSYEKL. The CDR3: CASSQDKGLETQYF. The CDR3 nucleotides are TGCGCCAGCAGCCAAGATAAGGGGCTCGAGACCCAGTACTTC.

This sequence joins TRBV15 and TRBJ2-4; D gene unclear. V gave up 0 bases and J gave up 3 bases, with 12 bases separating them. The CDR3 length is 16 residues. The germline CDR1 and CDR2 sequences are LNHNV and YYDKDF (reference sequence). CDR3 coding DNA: TGTGCCACCAGCAGAGATCCAAGGAGCCTCAAAAACATTCAGTACTTC. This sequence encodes CATSRDPRSLKNIQYF.

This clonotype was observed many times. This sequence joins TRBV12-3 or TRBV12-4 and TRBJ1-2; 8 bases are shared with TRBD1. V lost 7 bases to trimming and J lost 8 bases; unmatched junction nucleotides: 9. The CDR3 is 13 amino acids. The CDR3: CASILTGGFGYTF. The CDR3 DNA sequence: TGTGCCAGCATCCTAACAGGGGGGTTCGGCTACACCTTC.